This paragraph reports one TCR beta chain. It has no known antigen specificity. Base qualities are not recorded, but no much larger clone differs from it by a single base. The CDR3, cysteine through phenylalanine, is 14 amino acids long. Only the CDR3 region is kept as DNA, spanning 42 bases read in frame from base 1. The germline V and J ends show losses of 0 bases and 6 bases respectively, and no gene match explains 3 bases of the junction. CDR1 and CDR2, looked up from the germline V gene, are SGDLS and YYNGEE. The data were taken from a study of blood T cells in healthy people across ages (dated by TCRdb to 2013 to 2016). Regarding the research as a whole: In model experiments, roughly one uniquely barcoded TCR beta cDNA molecule per two T cells was captured by template switching. To avoid experimental bias, donors of different ages were randomly spread across the sequencing lanes. Two additional independent replicas of 1 million unique cDNA reads from the same blood draw were analyzed for two donors (one aged 18 to 30 and one aged 80 or older). The donors were divided into four age groups: young (average about 16 years), middle-aged (about 40), aged (about 60) and long-lived (around 87). To track age-related changes in TCR beta repertoire diversity, the study relied on deep sequencing normalized with unique cDNA molecular identifiers. Results and caveats for the whole study, not just this receptor: Compared with the aged group, the long-lived group had more naive CD4+ T cells, fewer expanded clones and increased TCR diversity, a pattern suggesting age selection. Estimates of total diversity based on one million sequenced T cells were considered lower bounds and underestimates. Because profiling used bulk unsorted PBMCs, naive and antigen-experienced compartments could not be compared conclusively. Observed TCR beta diversity correlated strongly with the percentage of naive T cells measured by flow cytometry. Because donor CMV infection status was unknown, age-related changes in expanded clonotypes were potentially confounded. As age increased, observed TCR beta diversity per million T cells dropped in a roughly linear way, and a significant reduction was already evident by age about 40.

The donors were some 39 Caucasian individuals from Russia, aged roughly 6 to 90 years, who were systemically healthy. About 10 milliliters of peripheral blood were drawn from each donor into EDTA-treated Vacutainer tubes. Ficoll-Paque density-gradient centrifugation was used to isolate PBMCs, with at least 6.5 million obtained per sample. Total RNA, at least 5.5 micrograms per sample, was extracted from PBMCs with Trizol reagent. Naive CD45RAhigh/CD27high T cell percentages were measured by flow cytometry on a PBMC aliquot from every donor. The library came from 5' RACE. Sequencing took place on an Illumina HiSeq 2500. A second PCR of roughly 7 to 11 cycles was performed with a sample-barcoded 5' primer and a J-beta primer mix. A template-switch 5' adaptor carrying 12 random nucleotides introduced a unique molecular identifier onto each TCR beta cDNA molecule. Each sample yielded at least 3 million CDR3-containing paired-end reads. First-strand cDNA synthesis was performed from all RNA using the Mint cDNA synthesis kit, with priming by a TRBC-specific oligonucleotide. Following uracil-DNA glycosylase treatment, all cDNA underwent a first 18-cycle PCR with the universal primers M1SS and BC2_uni_R. As for how the authors treated the data: For normalization, 1 million high-quality reads, each with a distinct molecular identifier, were randomly selected from each sample. Instead of being binned into consensus sequences, reads that shared molecular identifiers were thrown out. MiTCR, with a Q25 quality threshold and the strictest error-elimination algorithm, was used for CDR3 identification, clonotype clustering and error correction. Lower-bound total TCR beta diversity was estimated with a nonparametric unseen species model using Euler transformation. TCRdb reran the public reads through fastp at Q25 and MiXCR, keeping productive beta chains. Entries are consolidated by CDR3 protein sequence, retaining the most common genes and DNA. The V and J calls, along with clone size, are taken from TCRdb and not from the paper's own processing. Here the sample has fewer than 700,000 distinct CDR3 sequences; 40% to 55% occur a single time. Together, the top ten hold 20% to 25% of the sample.

The chain was built from TRBV9 and TRBJ2-1; TRBD2 agrees with 7 junctional bases. Sequencing was performed on blood. The TCR was taken from a man older than 75 in good health. The DNA sequence is TGTGCCAGCAGCGTAGCCGGGACTACCAATGAGCAGTTCTTC. It translates as CASSVAGTTNEQFF.